One sample yielded the 27 T cell receptor beta chains listed below, sequenced in a study of cytomegalovirus exposure and HLA in healthy donors. Researchers ran the PCR with 60 Vbeta and 13 Jbeta primers. TCRdb keeps only in-frame clones here, not all; method: immunoSEQ multiplex PCR. The table shows 140,000 to 150,000 clones, with about 83% occurring only once. Sequencing input: PBMCs. The receptors come from a man aged 35 to 55 in good health and CMV-seropositive.

The V gene is TRBV5-4, the J gene TRBJ2-4; possible D gene TRBD2, 5 bases. V shed 0 bases and J shed 8 bases, with 12 bases lying between them. The CDR3 consists of 14 residues. Germline assignment: CDR1 SGHNT and CDR2 YYREEE (reference sequence). The CDR3 DNA reads TGTGCCAGCAGCTTGGGGCGGGTTGGGGACATTCAGTACTTC. Its protein product is CASSLGRVGDIQYF.

This chain connects TRBV7-8 to TRBJ2-7, with a weak D call TRBD2 (6 bases). Deletions cut 8 bases from V and 0 bases from J, with 14 bases between. Germline-derived CDR1 and CDR2 are SGHVS and FQNEAQ. The CDR3 consists of 14 residues. CDR3: CASGVLAHSYEQYF. DNA of the CDR3: TGTGCCAGCGGAGTACTAGCTCACTCCTACGAGCAGTACTTC.

The J gene is TRBJ2-5, the V gene TRBV28; no reliable D call. Looked up from germline, CDR1 is MDHEN and CDR2 is SYDVKM. This CDR3 spans 10 amino acids. Trimming shortened V by 6 bases and J by 5 bases, and 4 bases separated the two germline ends. The chain's CDR3 is CASSTETQYF. The CDR3 bases are TGTGCCAGCAGCACTGAGACCCAGTACTTC. The whole variable domain, filled in from reference TRBV28 and TRBJ2-5, reads DVKVTQSSRYLVKRTGEKVFLECVQDMDHENMFWYRQDPGLGLRLIYFSYDVKMKEKGDIPEGYSVSREKKERFSLILESASTNQTSMYLCASSTETQYFGPGTRLLVL.

Comment on this clone: The same CDR3 can be traced to other DNA sequences in this sample. The V gene is TRBV29-1, the J gene TRBJ2-6; D might be TRBD2 (5 bases). The V gene lost 4 bases and the J gene lost 4 bases, with 5 bases spanning the gap. This CDR3 has 12 amino acids. The germline V gene has CDR1 SQVTM and CDR2 ANQGSEA. The DNA for the CDR3 is TGCAGCGTTGCGGGGGGGGCCAACGTCCTGACTTTC. It translates to CSVAGGANVLTF.

The CDR3 is CASSILAAAYNEQFF. The CDR3 DNA follows: TGTGCCAGTAGTATCCTAGCGGCCGCCTACAATGAGCAGTTCTTC. The V and J genes are TRBV19 and TRBJ2-1; 7 nucleotides agree with TRBD2. J gave up 2 bases and V 3 bases, and 4 bases lay outside the gene matches. The CDR3 runs 15 residues. CDR1 and CDR2 (germline): LNHDA, SQIVND (reference sequence).

The V call is TRBV11-2, the J call TRBJ1-5, with 7 positions matching TRBD1. V lost 5 bases to trimming and J lost 1 base; unmatched junction nucleotides: 8. CDR1 is SGHAT and CDR2 is FQNNGV in the germline V gene. This CDR3 comprises 16 residues. The CDR3 DNA sequence: TGTGCCAGCAGCCCTGCAGGGGGTTGGAGCAATCAGCCCCAGCATTTT. Translation: CASSPAGGWSNQPQHF.

The CDR3, as DNA: TGTGCCAGTAGTGGACAGGACGGAGCTAACTATGGCTACACCTTC. As protein: CASSGQDGANYGYTF. The chain uses TRBV19 and TRBJ1-2, with TRBD1 identical over 7 bases. Germline trimming cut 5 bases from V and 0 bases from J; bases unmatched to any gene: 6. The CDR3 spans 15 residues. In germline, CDR1 is LNHDA, CDR2 SQIVND (reference sequence).

This chain links TRBV27 with TRBJ2-5; no clear D gene. The J call may be incorrect, as the DNA end agrees better with TRBJ2-7. The CDR3 covers 14 residues. CDR1 and CDR2 from the germline V gene are MNHEY and SMNVEV (reference sequence). CDR3 coding DNA: TGTGCCAGCAGTCCCCGGTCTAGGAACTACGAGCAGTACTTC. It codes for CASSPRSRNYEQYF.

The count of this clone is one. The chain couples TRBV4-1 to TRBJ1-5, with D unclear. V dropped 1 base and J dropped 1 base, with 5 bases sitting between them. The CDR3 is 14 residues long. CDR1 and CDR2 from the germline V gene are MGHRA and YSYEKL. In nucleotides, the CDR3 is TGCGCCAGCAGCCAAGGAGGAAGCAATCAGCCCCAGCATTTT. The encoded protein is CASSQGGSNQPQHF.

V is TRBV29-1 and J is TRBJ1-2, with no clear D. Germline-derived CDR1 and CDR2 are SQVTM and ANQGSEA. This CDR3 is built from 12 residues. Trimming cost V 2 bases and J 4 bases, with 8 bases left between them. CDR3 DNA sequence: TGCAGCGTTGAAACAGCATTCTATGGCTACACCTTC. Residues: CSVETAFYGYTF.

The chain is built from TRBV21-1 and TRBJ2-3; no DNA check was done on the table's D call, TRBD1. TRBV21-1 is described as a pseudogene. This CDR3 is built from 15 residues. CDR3 in DNA: TGTGCCAGCAGCAAGGAGGACAGCCGCACAGATACGCAGTATTTT. Translating gives CASSKEDSRTDTQYF.

The genes are TRBV6-1 and TRBJ1-1, with D tentatively TRBD1 (6 bases). Germline CDR1 MNHNS, CDR2 SASEGT. CDR3 size: 14 residues. Deletions cut 11 bases from V and 1 base from J, with 17 bases between. The CDR3 loop reads CAANTGNSNTEAFF. For the CDR3, the DNA is TGTGCCGCGAATACAGGGAACTCGAACACTGAAGCTTTCTTT.

The J gene is TRBJ2-5, the V gene TRBV5-6; 8 bases line up with TRBD1. This CDR3 has 16 amino acids. Germline lookup yields CDR1 SGHDT and CDR2 YYEEEE. Unmatched junction bases numbered 14, after V lost 3 bases and J lost 7 bases. CDR3 amino acids: CASSSLQGAPVGTQYF. As DNA, the CDR3 is TGTGCCAGCAGCTCTCTCCAGGGGGCCCCGGTTGGGACCCAGTACTTC.

V and J are TRBV28 and TRBJ2-1; perhaps TRBD2 as D (6 bases). The V gene's germline CDR1 is MDHEN and CDR2 SYDVKM. Trimming cost V 2 bases and J 2 bases, with 16 bases left between them. The CDR3 extends over 17 amino acids. In DNA, the CDR3 is TGTGCCAGCAGTTTAGGAGGGATTGGGGTGGCCTACAATGAGCAGTTCTTC. It is translated as CASSLGGIGVAYNEQFF.

This chain joins TRBV29-1 and TRBJ1-1; possible D gene TRBD1, 5 bases. V was shortened by 5 bases and J by 4 bases, with 14 bases between the two germline ends. Germline CDR1 SQVTM, CDR2 ANQGSEA. The CDR3 covers 13 residues. CDR3: CSVPGRGRTEAFF. CDR3 nucleotides: TGCAGCGTTCCTGGGAGGGGACGCACTGAAGCTTTCTTT.

The V call is TRBV5-1, the J call TRBJ1-4; D unresolved. Trimming pared 1 base from V and 5 bases from J, leaving 12 bases between. In germline, CDR1 is SGHRS, CDR2 YFSETQ. The CDR3 extends over 15 amino acids. The CDR3 DNA reads as TGCGCCAGCAGCTTGTCAGTCAGGTCGAATGAAAAACTGTTTTTT. Translation gives CASSLSVRSNEKLFF.

The chain uses TRBV12-5 and TRBJ2-1; possibly TRBD1 for D (6 bases). CDR3 length: 16 residues. The V end lost 6 bases, the J end lost 7 bases, and 22 bases lay between the germline ends. Per the germline V gene, CDR1 is LGHNT and CDR2 is FRNRAP. In nucleotides, the CDR3 is TGTGCTAGTGGGGAGAACAGGGACCCATTACGAAATGAGCAGTTCTTC. This codes for CASGENRDPLRNEQFF.

V gene TRBV18 combines with J gene TRBJ1-5; perhaps TRBD1 as D (5 bases). The CDR3 covers 18 residues. Germline CDR1 and CDR2: KGHSH and LQKENI. Deletions cut 4 bases from V and 6 bases from J, with 25 bases between. DNA for the CDR3: TGTGCCAGCTCACTATCAGGACTTGTGGGGGGACGGAGTCAGCCCCAGCATTTT. Protein: CASSLSGLVGGRSQPQHF.

The chain combines TRBV13 with TRBJ2-3; possible D gene TRBD2, 7 bases. V lost 2 bases and J lost 2, with 23 bases in between. Germline CDR1 reads PRHDT; CDR2 reads FYEKMQ (reference sequence). This CDR3 has 19 amino acids. The CDR3 sequence is CASSLSRGGDHLFTDTQYF. In nucleotides, the CDR3 is TGTGCCAGCAGCTTATCTAGGGGGGGCGATCACCTCTTCACAGATACGCAGTATTTT.

The chain uses TRBV7-6 and TRBJ2-1, with 7 nucleotides matching TRBD2. V dropped 5 bases and J dropped 4; count of bases not matched to a gene: 14. CDR1 is SGHVS and CDR2 is FNYEAQ in the germline V gene. The CDR3 runs 17 residues. CDR3 DNA: TGTGCCAGCAGCCTGGAGGTCGGCGGGAGCTCTTACAATGAGCAGTTCTTC. This encodes CASSLEVGGSSYNEQFF.

This chain joins TRBV27 and TRBJ1-1; TRBD1 might be the D (6 bases). With 2 bases removed from V and 1 base from J, the gap between germline ends came to 11 bases. Germline CDR1 MNHEY, CDR2 SMNVEV (reference sequence). This CDR3 comprises 15 residues. The CDR3 DNA reads TGTGCCAGCAGTTTAGGGACACAGGGGAACACTGAAGCTTTCTTT. It yields the protein CASSLGTQGNTEAFF.

This clone turned up a few times. The rearrangement uses TRBV25-1 and TRBJ2-5; TRBD2 aligns across 9 bases. The CDR3 extends over 14 amino acids. The V gene end was trimmed by 5 bases and the J gene end by 1 base; junction bases not matched to a gene: 2. Germline CDR1 MGHDK, CDR2 SYGVNS. The CDR3 region has the DNA TGTGCCAGCAGTCTGCGGGAGGGCCAAGAGACCCAGTACTTC. Translating gives CASSLREGQETQYF.

The chain couples TRBV14 to TRBJ2-2; D is unresolved. The V gene's germline CDR1 is SGHDN and CDR2 FVKESK. The CDR3 sequence is 15 residues long. V was shortened by 2 bases and J by 1 base, with 8 bases between the two germline ends. The CDR3 reads CASSQSVLNTGELFF. Written as DNA, the CDR3 is TGTGCCAGCAGCCAATCAGTCTTGAACACCGGGGAGCTGTTTTTT.

The genes are TRBV19 and TRBJ1-1; 9 bases line up with TRBD1. Germline CDR1 and CDR2: LNHDA and SQIVND (reference sequence). V lost 3 bases to trimming and J lost 4 bases; unmatched junction nucleotides: 3. This CDR3 is 14 amino acids long. CDR3: CASSITGGGTEAFF. In DNA, the CDR3 is TGTGCCAGTAGTATCACAGGGGGCGGCACTGAAGCTTTCTTT.

The chain recombines TRBV18 with TRBJ2-1, with TRBD2 matching 9 bases. V was clipped by 2 bases and J by 7 bases; unmatched bases: 6. Germline CDR1 and CDR2: KGHSH and LQKENI. The CDR3 has 15 amino acids. The CDR3 protein is CASSPASGNWNEQFF. The CDR3, as DNA: TGTGCCAGCTCACCAGCTAGCGGGAATTGGAATGAGCAGTTCTTC.

V usage is TRBV10-2 and J usage is TRBJ2-2, with a weak D call TRBD1 (6 bases). This CDR3 is 13 amino acids long. In germline, CDR1 is WSHSY, CDR2 SAAADI. The ends were cut back, 6 bases at V and 3 bases at J, with 8 bases in the middle. Here the CDR3 reads CASRGHYTGELFF. CDR3 coding DNA: TGCGCCAGCAGGGGACATTACACCGGGGAGCTGTTTTTT.

The chain has TRBV6-5 and TRBJ2-1, with a tentative D call TRBD1 (6 bases). Germline V gene lookup returns CDR1 MNHEY and CDR2 SVGAGI. CDR3 length: 14 amino acids. The germline V and J ends were trimmed by 2 bases and 9 bases, with 14 bases remaining between them. Here the CDR3 DNA reads TGTGCCAGCAGTTACGGGAACAGGGCAACTGAGCAGTTCTTC. Protein sequence: CASSYGNRATEQFF.